This T cell receptor beta chain came from a study of blood T cells in healthy people across ages. Germline V gene data show CDR1 as SGHRS and CDR2 as YFSETQ. The CDR3 extends over 14 amino acids. Trimming cost V 2 bases and J 3 bases; bases outside gene matches: 2. Sample-barcoded 5' priming and a J-beta primer mix drove a second PCR of roughly 6 to 12 cycles. TCRdb re-called the 5' RACE reads with MiXCR, one entry per CDR3 protein. Among hundreds of thousands of distinct CDR3 sequences listed, around 24% were seen once. In this sample, this clonotype turned up a few times. The sample also formed part of further work on T cells of mothers and their children. That paper notes: Mothers gave over 10 million TCR beta CDR3 reads each, and children some 3 million each.

The TCR sequence derives from a boy aged 5-17 years in good health. The chain links TRBV5-1 to TRBJ2-7; 10 nucleotides align to TRBD1. Material: blood. CDR3 region: CASSFGTGVYEQYF. CDR3 nucleotide sequence: TGCGCCAGCAGCTTCGGGACAGGGGTCTACGAGCAGTACTTC.